These 25 T cell receptor beta chains were sequenced from one sample in a study of T cell responses to AZD1222 COVID-19 vaccine. Assay: immunoSEQ multiplex PCR; the TCRdb copy retains only in-frame clones and omits some. The profile shows tens of thousands of clones, around 90% of them singletons. The source was peripheral blood, collected 28 days after the second AZD1222 dose. The origin of the receptors is an adult who received the AZD1222 COVID-19 vaccine.

This chain links TRBV3-1 (or the pseudogene TRBV3-2) with TRBJ2-5; D is undetermined. Between the trimmed V and J ends, which lost 3 bases and 5 bases, there was a span of 10 bases. The CDR3 runs to 13 residues. Germline CDR1 is LGHDT and CDR2 is YNNKEL (reference sequence). CDR3 coding DNA: TGTGCCAGCAGCCACACAGTAGGGGAGACCCAGTACTTC. Protein product: CASSHTVGETQYF.

This rearrangement joins TRBV7-9 to TRBJ1-5, with D unclear. Germline V CDR1 and CDR2: SEHNR, FQNEAQ (reference sequence). The CDR3 consists of 14 residues. V was shortened by 2 bases and J by 6 bases, with 11 bases between the two germline ends. The CDR3 region has the DNA TGTGCCAGCAGCTTAACTGGGGAGATTCAGCCCCAGCATTTT. Its translation is CASSLTGEIQPQHF.

The V and J genes are TRBV3-1 (or the pseudogene TRBV3-2) and TRBJ1-4; the D gene is possibly TRBD1 (6 bases). Germline V gives CDR1 LGHDT, CDR2 YNNKEL (reference sequence). Trimming stripped 4 bases from V and 4 bases from J, with 13 bases between. This CDR3 comprises 15 residues. The CDR3: CASSPTGQINEKLFF. DNA for the CDR3: TGTGCCAGCAGCCCGACCGGACAGATTAATGAAAAACTGTTTTTT.

V and J are TRBV6-2 or TRBV6-3 and TRBJ2-5; 12 positions match TRBD1. From germline, CDR1 is MNHEY and CDR2 SVGEGT. V lost 6 bases and J lost 5; bases outside the gene matches: 7. The length of the CDR3 is 15 residues. The CDR3 loop reads CASSMGQGAGETQYF. In nucleotides, the CDR3 is TGTGCCAGCAGCATGGGACAGGGGGCCGGGGAGACCCAGTACTTC.

The V call is TRBV27, the J call TRBJ1-2; no clear D gene. The CDR3 runs 15 residues. Germline CDR1 MNHEY, CDR2 SMNVEV (reference sequence). V lost 0 bases to trimming and J lost 2 bases, with 10 bases between them. CDR3 coding DNA: TGTGCCAGCAGTTTATCATTCGAAAGGAACTATGGCTACACCTTC. Protein: CASSLSFERNYGYTF.

This clone was seen only a few times. The chain combines TRBV30 with TRBJ1-3, with a weak D call TRBD1 (6 bases). V shed 2 bases and J shed 0 bases, with 14 bases lying between them. CDR1 is GTSNPN, CDR2 SVGIG, per germline (reference sequence). This CDR3 has 16 amino acids. This CDR3 reads CAWSPTGQSSGNTIYF. As DNA, the CDR3 is TGTGCCTGGAGTCCGACCGGACAGAGCTCTGGAAACACCATATATTTT.

The V gene is TRBV7-9, the J gene TRBJ1-1; 9 bases line up with TRBD1. V dropped 5 bases and J dropped 3; count of bases not matched to a gene: 10. CDR1 is SEHNR, CDR2 FQNEAQ, per germline (reference sequence). The CDR3 has 16 amino acids. The CDR3, as DNA: TGTGCCAGCAGCCCCGGGACAGGGTCGGGGCACACTGAAGCTTTCTTT. Its translation is CASSPGTGSGHTEAFF.

The rearrangement uses TRBV29-1 and TRBJ2-5; D is undetermined. Trimming stripped 3 bases from V and 5 bases from J, with 10 bases between. The CDR3 covers 12 residues. CDR1 is SQVTM and CDR2 is ANQGSEA in the germline V gene. CDR3 in amino acids: CSVDWVGETQYF. CDR3 sequence (DNA): TGCAGCGTTGATTGGGTGGGGGAGACCCAGTACTTC.

This sequence joins TRBV7-2 and TRBJ2-7, with D possibly TRBD1 on 6 matching bases. Germline CDR1 SGHTA, CDR2 FQGNSA. V dropped 4 bases and J dropped 5 bases, with 12 bases sitting between them. The CDR3 contains 13 residues. The CDR3 sequence: CASSWGPGNEQYF. The CDR3 nucleotides read TGTGCCAGCAGCTGGGGGCCAGGGAACGAGCAGTACTTC.

CDR3 sequence: CATSDIRDSNEQFF. DNA of the CDR3: TGTGCCACCAGTGATATCCGGGACAGCAATGAGCAGTTCTTC. The chain couples TRBV24-1 to TRBJ2-1, with 7 bases matching TRBD1. The length of the CDR3 is 14 residues. V lost 3 bases and J lost 6; bases outside the gene matches: 4. Per germline, CDR1 KGHDR and CDR2 SFDVKD.

The genes are TRBV4-1 and TRBJ2-3; D is perhaps TRBD2 (5 bases). Between the trimmed V and J ends, which lost 3 bases and 3 bases, there was a span of 13 bases. Germline CDR1 MGHRA, CDR2 YSYEKL. The CDR3 is made up of 15 amino acids. The CDR3 DNA reads as TGCGCCAGCAGCCAGGCCCCGGAGGAAACAGATACGCAGTATTTT. It is translated as CASSQAPEETDTQYF.

The rearrangement uses TRBV7-6 and TRBJ2-1, with 10 bases lining up with TRBD1. The V gene end was trimmed by 5 bases and the J gene end by 3 bases; junction bases not matched to a gene: 10. This CDR3 comprises 17 residues. Germline V gene sequence: CDR1 SGHVS, CDR2 FNYEAQ. The CDR3 DNA reads TGTGCCAGCAGCCCTACAGACAGGGGGCGAATCTACAATGAGCAGTTCTTC. It yields the protein CASSPTDRGRIYNEQFF.

V gene TRBV2 combines with J gene TRBJ1-5; TRBD1 might be the D (6 bases). The CDR3 covers 20 residues. Germline lookup yields CDR1 SNHLY and CDR2 FYNNEI. Trimming took 6 bases from V and 7 from J, leaving 34 bases between them. The CDR3 spells CASRRTLQGFNTGFLQPQHF. The CDR3 DNA is TGTGCCAGCAGGAGAACCCTACAGGGTTTCAATACAGGGTTTCTCCAGCCCCAGCATTTT.

The J gene is TRBJ2-6, the V gene TRBV19; D perhaps matches TRBD1 (5 bases). The CDR3 is made up of 17 amino acids. Germline assignment: CDR1 LNHDA and CDR2 SQIVND (reference sequence). V lost 6 bases and J 1 base, leaving 16 bases between the germline ends. CDR3 in amino acids: CASRVTATASGANVLTF. CDR3 nucleotide sequence: TGTGCCAGTAGAGTGACAGCCACGGCGTCTGGGGCCAACGTCCTGACTTTC.

The rearrangement joins TRBV5-1 to TRBJ2-5; D is tentatively TRBD1 or TRBD2 (5 bases each). V shed 5 bases and J shed 3 bases, with 14 bases lying between them. This CDR3 contains 14 residues. CDR1 is SGHRS and CDR2 is YFSETQ in the germline V gene. The CDR3 loop reads CASSHTGAEETQYF. The CDR3 region has the DNA TGCGCCAGCAGTCATACCGGGGCTGAAGAGACCCAGTACTTC. The whole variable domain, filled in from reference TRBV5-1 and TRBJ2-5, reads KAGVTQTPRYLIKTRGQQVTLSCSPISGHRSVSWYQQTPGQGLQFLFEYFSETQRNKGNFPGRFSGRQFSNSRSEMNVSTLELGDSALYLCASSHTGAEETQYFGPGTRLLVL.

V gene TRBV5-1 combines with J gene TRBJ2-7; D not resolved. The CDR3 covers 13 residues. Trimming removed 4 bases from V and 2 bases from J, with 10 bases in between. CDR1 and CDR2 (germline): SGHRS, YFSETQ. CDR3 nucleotides: TGCGCCAGCAGCCTTGATGGGGCCTACGAGCAGTACTTC. It encodes CASSLDGAYEQYF.

The V and J genes are TRBV30 and TRBJ1-4, with TRBD1 matching 8 bases. CDR1 and CDR2 from the germline V gene are GTSNPN and SVGIG (reference sequence). The ends lost 2 bases at V and 7 bases at J; junction bases unmatched: 3. The CDR3 is 13 amino acids. The CDR3, as DNA: TGTGCCTGGAGTCCCGGGACAGGTGAAAAACTGTTTTTT. Translating it yields CAWSPGTGEKLFF.

This chain connects TRBV6-5 to TRBJ2-7; unclear D gene. Germline V gene data show CDR1 as MNHEY and CDR2 as SVGAGI. Trimming removed 0 bases from V and 6 bases from J, with 6 bases in between. The CDR3 contains 12 residues. DNA of the CDR3: TGTGCCAGCAGTTACTCCAGGTCCGAGCAGTACTTC. This codes for CASSYSRSEQYF.

V gene TRBV20-1 combines with J gene TRBJ2-1; TRBD2 might be the D (5 bases). This CDR3 has 12 residues. Germline V gene lookup returns CDR1 DFQATT and CDR2 SNEGSKA (reference sequence). Trimming cost V 3 bases and J 6 bases, with 9 bases left between them. CDR3 DNA: TGCAGTGCTAGTATGGGGAGCAATGAGCAGTTCTTC. Translation: CSASMGSNEQFF.

The CDR3 protein is CATSDGQISGELFF. CDR3 bases: TGTGCCACCAGTGATGGACAGATTTCCGGGGAGCTGTTTTTT. V and J are TRBV24-1 and TRBJ2-2, with D tentatively TRBD1 (6 bases). Per germline, CDR1 KGHDR and CDR2 SFDVKD. V was clipped by 3 bases and J by 6 bases, with 10 bases between them. The CDR3 runs 14 residues.

The J gene is TRBJ1-1, the V gene TRBV19; weak D call: TRBD1 (6 bases). The CDR3 is made up of 14 amino acids. Germline loops: CDR1 LNHDA, CDR2 SQIVND (reference sequence). V was cut by 5 bases and J by 5 bases, with 15 bases left in between. CDR3 sequence: CASSQGQRRTEAFF. The CDR3 bases are TGTGCCAGTAGTCAGGGACAAAGACGGACTGAAGCTTTCTTT.

This chain links TRBV9 with TRBJ2-3; 9 bases align to TRBD1. The CDR3 consists of 15 residues. The V and J ends lost 2 bases and 3 bases, in that order; junction bases with no gene match: 4. The germline V gene encodes CDR1 SGDLS and CDR2 YYNGEE. CDR3 nucleotides: TGTGCCAGCAGCGTCACAGGGGGCGCGACAGATACGCAGTATTTT. Its translation: CASSVTGGATDTQYF.

This chain links TRBV7-8 with TRBJ1-2, with D uncertain. The V gene's germline CDR1 is SGHVS and CDR2 FQNEAQ. This CDR3 comprises 15 residues. V was pared by 0 bases and J by 5 bases, with 13 bases between. The CDR3 region has the DNA TGTGCCAGCAGCTTAGCGCGGCCGGGAGAATATGGCTACACCTTC. It codes for CASSLARPGEYGYTF.

This chain uses TRBV2 with TRBJ2-2; D gene ambiguous. There are 16 residues in the CDR3. In germline, CDR1 is SNHLY, CDR2 FYNNEI. Trimming took 2 bases from V and 1 from J, leaving 11 bases between them. CDR3 loop: CASSEIVRRNTGELFF. As DNA, the CDR3 is TGTGCCAGCAGTGAAATAGTGCGGCGGAACACCGGGGAGCTGTTTTTT.

The chain employs TRBV28 and TRBJ1-2; D may be TRBD1 (5 bases). This CDR3 contains 15 residues. Deletions cut 2 bases from V and 4 bases from J, with 14 bases between. Germline lookup yields CDR1 MDHEN and CDR2 SYDVKM. The CDR3 DNA is TGTGCCAGCAGTTTAAGGCAGGGCCTTGGCTATGGCTACACCTTC. Protein: CASSLRQGLGYGYTF.